This T cell receptor beta chain stems from a study of CD8+ T cells in alopecia areata. This clone has only one observation. cDNA reverse transcribed from extracted RNA served as the sequencing template. The data were produced by immunoSEQ multiplex PCR, yet TCRdb's version contains in-frame clones alone and is incomplete. The sample shows around 120,000 clones, 50% to 75% of them seen only once. Treatment described: oral pan-JAK inhibitor, 5-10 mg twice daily. The CDR3 spans 15 residues. Germline CDR1 and CDR2: SQVTM and ANQGSEA. The ends were cut back, 0 bases at V and 4 bases at J, with 15 bases in the middle.

The receptor was derived from a human donor with alopecia areata. This chain uses TRBV29-1 with TRBJ2-5; D unresolved. Sequencing was performed on CD8+ T cells sorted from blood, taken at week 4, from a patient treated with tofacitinib. This CDR3 reads CSVEDLVFWGETQYF. The CDR3 nucleotides read TGCAGCGTTGAAGATCTTGTGTTTTGGGGAGAGACCCAGTACTTC. Filled out from reference TRBV29-1 and TRBJ2-5, the complete variable domain reads SAVISQKPSRDICQRGTSLTIQCQVDSQVTMMFWYRQQPGQSLTLIATANQGSEATYESGFVIDKFPISRPNLTFSTLTVSNMSPEDSSIYLCSVEDLVFWGETQYFGPGTRLLVL.